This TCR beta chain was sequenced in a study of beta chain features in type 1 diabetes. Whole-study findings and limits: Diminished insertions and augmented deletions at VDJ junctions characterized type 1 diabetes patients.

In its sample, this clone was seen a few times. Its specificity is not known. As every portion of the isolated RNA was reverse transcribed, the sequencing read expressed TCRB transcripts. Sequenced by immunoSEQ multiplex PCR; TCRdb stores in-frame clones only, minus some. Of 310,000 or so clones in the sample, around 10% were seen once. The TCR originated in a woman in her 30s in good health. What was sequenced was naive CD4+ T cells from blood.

CDR3 coding DNA: TGTGCCAGCAAAGACAGGGGTACAATGGGTGAGCAGTTCTTC. Its translation is CASKDRGTMGEQFF. This sequence joins TRBV6-5 and TRBJ2-1, with 8 bases fitting TRBD1. V dropped 7 bases and J dropped 9; count of bases not matched to a gene: 11. The CDR3 runs to 14 residues. Germline CDR1 reads MNHEY; CDR2 reads SVGAGI.